The present T cell receptor (beta chain) was sequenced within a study of blood T cell repertoires in COVID-19. For the study at large: From T cells, B-cell-depleted T cells, or PBMCs came the material, which was cDNA or gDNA.

V gave up 7 bases and J gave up 7 bases; unmatched junction bases: 10. The CDR3 has 13 residues. CDR1 and CDR2 (germline): MNHEY, SVGAGI. Sequencing was performed with immunoSEQ multiplex PCR; in TCRdb, only in-frame clones are kept and a portion is missing. Of hundreds of thousands of clones in the sample, 70% to 90% were seen once. The source material was peripheral blood. The chain employs TRBV6-5 and TRBJ2-7; 7 nucleotides line up with TRBD2. This receptor was taken from a woman in her 70s with active or convalescent COVID-19. CDR3 nucleotide sequence: TGTGCCAGCAAACGGGAATTGGGGGGGGAGCAGTACTTC. As protein: CASKRELGGEQYF.